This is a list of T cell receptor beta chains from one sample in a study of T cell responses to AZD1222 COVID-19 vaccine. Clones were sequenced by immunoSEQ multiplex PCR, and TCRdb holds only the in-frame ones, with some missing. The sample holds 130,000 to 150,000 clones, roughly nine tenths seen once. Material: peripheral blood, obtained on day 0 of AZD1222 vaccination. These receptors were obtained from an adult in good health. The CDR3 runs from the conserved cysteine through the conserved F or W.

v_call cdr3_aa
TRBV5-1 CASSRTAPNTGELFF
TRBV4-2 CASSQEGGSTIYF
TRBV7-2 CASSSQGGGTQYF
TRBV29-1 CSAAGAVEAFF
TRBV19 CASSTQPQHF
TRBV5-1 CASSRNPGQGTQPQHF
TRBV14 CASSGYRILEAFF
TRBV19 CASSTRTGGEQYF
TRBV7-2 CASSSTGGSTDTQYF
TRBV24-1 CATRGRSGNTIYF
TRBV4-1 CASSLSPQGTGVNQPQHF
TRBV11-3 CASSPGQPNEKLFF
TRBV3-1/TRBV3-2 CASSQQPFAPYEQYF
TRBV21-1 CASSILHDGPGEKLFF
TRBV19 CASRTTGRSNQPQHF
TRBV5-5 CASSRRVASGRSEGETQYF
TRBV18 CASSLGHTGTGELFF
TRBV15 CATSRDLSYEQYF
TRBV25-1 CASSENRGWYTGELFF
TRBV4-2 CASRQQEMNTEAFF
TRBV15 CATSREVGGSGIQYF
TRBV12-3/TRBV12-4 CASSFQGTDTQYF
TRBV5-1 CASSFQGPEGYTF
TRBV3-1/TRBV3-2 CASSPRGSEKLFF
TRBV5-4 CASSLGVSGYTEAFF
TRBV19 CASREHRGLWQPQHF
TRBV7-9 CASSRELLVETQYF
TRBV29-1 CSVEDSYRGEVGGYTF
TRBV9 CASSEGLTNYGYTF